Given below is one TCR beta chain in context. Antigen specificity is unknown. This record belongs to a study of shared clonotypes between healthy human individuals. Study context: Donors were a couple of women and a few men aged 18 to 49. General study points: Read depth was anticipated to influence clonotype sharing among donors.

The CDR3 contains 15 residues. V lost 5 bases and J lost 0, with 14 bases in between. Germline lookup yields CDR1 MNHEY and CDR2 SVGAGI. Authors' processing steps: ImmunoSEQ sequences covered only the junction and lacked quality scores; filtering therefore differed. TCRdb keeps only in-frame clones here, not all; method: immunoSEQ multiplex PCR. V and J calls plus clone size are reproduced from that table; the DNA served to infer D and trimming. Of some 2.4 million clones listed, over 85% are singletons. The sequencing sample was made of naive CD4+ T cells from PBMCs. Subset meaning: CD45RA+ positively selected. V gene TRBV6-5 combines with J gene TRBJ2-7, with D possibly matching TRBD2 (6 bases). The receptor's source is a man aged 18 to 35 in good health. Some clones in this sample may be carry-over from other donors' samples. CDR3 protein: CASSTGLPASYEQYF. The CDR3 DNA is TGTGCCAGCAGTACGGGACTCCCAGCCTCCTACGAGCAGTACTTC.